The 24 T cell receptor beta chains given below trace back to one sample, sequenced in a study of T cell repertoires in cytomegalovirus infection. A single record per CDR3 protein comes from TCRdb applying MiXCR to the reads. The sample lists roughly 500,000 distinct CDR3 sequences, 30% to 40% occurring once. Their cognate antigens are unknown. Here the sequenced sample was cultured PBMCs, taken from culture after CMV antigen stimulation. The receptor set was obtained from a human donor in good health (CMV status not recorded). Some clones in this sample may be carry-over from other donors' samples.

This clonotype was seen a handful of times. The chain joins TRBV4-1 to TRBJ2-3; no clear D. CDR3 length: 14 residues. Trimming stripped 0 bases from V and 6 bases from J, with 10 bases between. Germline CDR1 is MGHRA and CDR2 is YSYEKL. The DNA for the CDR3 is TGCGCCAGCAGCCAAGATCCCAGCCCCGATACGCAGTATTTT. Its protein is CASSQDPSPDTQYF.

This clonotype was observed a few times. CDR3 coding DNA: TGTGCCAGCAGTCCACAGAGTCCCGAGCAGTACTTC. The encoded protein is CASSPQSPEQYF. The J gene is TRBJ2-7, the V gene TRBV6-6; D is undetermined. Trimming stripped 5 bases from V and 6 bases from J, with 11 bases between. Germline values: CDR1 MNHNY, CDR2 SVGAGI (reference sequence). CDR3 length equals 12 residues.

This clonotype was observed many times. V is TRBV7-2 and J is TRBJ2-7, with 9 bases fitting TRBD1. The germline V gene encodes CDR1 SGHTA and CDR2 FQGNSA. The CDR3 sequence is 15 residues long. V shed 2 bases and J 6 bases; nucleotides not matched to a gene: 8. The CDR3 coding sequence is TGTGCCAGCAGCTTATTAGGACAGGGGCTTGGCGAGCAGTACGTC. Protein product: CASSLLGQGLGEQYV.

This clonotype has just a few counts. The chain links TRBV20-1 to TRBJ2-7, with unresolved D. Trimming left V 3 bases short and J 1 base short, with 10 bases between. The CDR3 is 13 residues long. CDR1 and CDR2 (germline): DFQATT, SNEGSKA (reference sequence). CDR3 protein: CSARPLGSYEQYF. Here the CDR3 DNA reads TGCAGTGCTAGGCCCTTGGGGTCCTACGAGCAGTACTTC.

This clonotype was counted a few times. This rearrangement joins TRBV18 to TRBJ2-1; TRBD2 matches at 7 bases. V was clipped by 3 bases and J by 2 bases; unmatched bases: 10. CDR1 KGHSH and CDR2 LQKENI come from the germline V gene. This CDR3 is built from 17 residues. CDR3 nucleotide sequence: TGTGCCAGCTCACCTGGCTGGGCTAGCGGAGCCTACAATGAGCAGTTCTTC. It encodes CASSPGWASGAYNEQFF.

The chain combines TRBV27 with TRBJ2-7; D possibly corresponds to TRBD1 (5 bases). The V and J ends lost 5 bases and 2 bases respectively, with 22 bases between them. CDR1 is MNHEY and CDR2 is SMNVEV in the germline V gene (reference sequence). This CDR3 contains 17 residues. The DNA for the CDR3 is TGTGCCAGCAGTCCAATCCCATACCCGGACAAGACCTACGAGCAGTACGTC. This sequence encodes CASSPIPYPDKTYEQYV.

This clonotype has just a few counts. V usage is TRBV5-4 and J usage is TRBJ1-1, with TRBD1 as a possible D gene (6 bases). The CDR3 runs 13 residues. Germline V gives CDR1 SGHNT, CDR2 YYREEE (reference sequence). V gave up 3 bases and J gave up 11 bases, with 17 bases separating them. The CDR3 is CASSYRGGGKAFF. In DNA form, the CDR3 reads TGTGCCAGCAGCTATCGAGGGGGGGGGAAGGCTTTCTTT.

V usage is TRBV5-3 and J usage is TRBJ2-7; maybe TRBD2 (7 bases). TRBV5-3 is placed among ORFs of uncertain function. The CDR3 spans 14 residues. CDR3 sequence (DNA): TGTGCCAGCAGCTTGAGACAACAGGGAGGGGAGCAGTACGTC. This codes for CASSLRQQGGEQYV.

This CDR3 is CASSRLAVTDTQYF. The CDR3 bases are TGTGCCAGCAGTAGACTAGCGGTCACAGATACGCAGTATTTT. This chain links TRBV5-4 with TRBJ2-3, with 9 bases that match TRBD2. Germline CDR1 SGHNT, CDR2 YYREEE (reference sequence). Trimming took 5 bases from V and 2 from J; bases not matched to a gene: 3. The CDR3 is 14 amino acids.

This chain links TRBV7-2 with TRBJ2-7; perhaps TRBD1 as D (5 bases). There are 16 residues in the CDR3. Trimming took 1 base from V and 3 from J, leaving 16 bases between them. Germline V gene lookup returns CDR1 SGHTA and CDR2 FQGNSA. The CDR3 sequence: CASSLDGIGVGYEQYF. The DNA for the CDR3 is TGTGCCAGCAGCTTAGACGGTATAGGGGTAGGCTACGAGCAGTACTTC.

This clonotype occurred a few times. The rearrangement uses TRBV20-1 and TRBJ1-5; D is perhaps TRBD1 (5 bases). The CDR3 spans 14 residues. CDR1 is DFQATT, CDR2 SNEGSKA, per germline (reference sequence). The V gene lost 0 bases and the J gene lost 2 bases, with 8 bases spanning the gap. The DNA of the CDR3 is TGCAGTGCTAGAGATACGGGGGGCAATCAGCCCCAGCATTTT. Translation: CSARDTGGNQPQHF.

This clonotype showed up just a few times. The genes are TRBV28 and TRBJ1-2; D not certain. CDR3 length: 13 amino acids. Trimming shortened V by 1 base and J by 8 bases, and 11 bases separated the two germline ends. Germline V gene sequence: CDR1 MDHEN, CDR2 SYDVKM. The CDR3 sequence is CASSLSGPRGYTF. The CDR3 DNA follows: TGTGCCAGCAGTTTATCAGGTCCAAGGGGCTACACCTTC.

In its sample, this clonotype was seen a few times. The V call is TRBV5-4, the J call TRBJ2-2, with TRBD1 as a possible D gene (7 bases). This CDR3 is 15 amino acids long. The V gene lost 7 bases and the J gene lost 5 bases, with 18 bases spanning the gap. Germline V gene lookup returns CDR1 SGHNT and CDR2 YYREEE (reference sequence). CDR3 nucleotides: TGTGCCAGCTCGAAAGGGGGCGCGGGGACCGGGGAGCTGTTTTTT. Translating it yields CASSKGGAGTGELFF.

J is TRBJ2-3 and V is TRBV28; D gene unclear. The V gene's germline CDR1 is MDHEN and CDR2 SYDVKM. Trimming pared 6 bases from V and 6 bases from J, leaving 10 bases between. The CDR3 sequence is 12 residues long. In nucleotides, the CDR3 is TGTGCCAGCAGCGTCAAGAGGGATACGCAGTATTTT. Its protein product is CASSVKRDTQYF.

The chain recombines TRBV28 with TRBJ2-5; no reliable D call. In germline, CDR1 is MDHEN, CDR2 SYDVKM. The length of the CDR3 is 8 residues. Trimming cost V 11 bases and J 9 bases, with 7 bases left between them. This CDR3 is CAAGPQYF. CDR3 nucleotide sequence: TGTGCCGCCGGGCCCCAGTACTTC. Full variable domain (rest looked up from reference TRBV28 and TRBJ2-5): DVKVTQSSRYLVKRTGEKVFLECVQDMDHENMFWYRQDPGLGLRLIYFSYDVKMKEKGDIPEGYSVSREKKERFSLILESASTNQTSMYLCAAGPQYFGPGTRLLVL.

The CDR3: CASSQPTSGTRETQYF. CDR3 DNA sequence: TGCGCCAGCAGCCAACCCACTTCTGGGACTAGGGAGACCCAGTACTTC. V and J are TRBV4-3 and TRBJ2-5; 8 bases map to TRBD2. Per germline, CDR1 LGHNA and CDR2 YSLEER. V shed 2 bases, J shed 5 bases, and the junction held 10 bases outside the gene matches. The CDR3 has 16 amino acids.

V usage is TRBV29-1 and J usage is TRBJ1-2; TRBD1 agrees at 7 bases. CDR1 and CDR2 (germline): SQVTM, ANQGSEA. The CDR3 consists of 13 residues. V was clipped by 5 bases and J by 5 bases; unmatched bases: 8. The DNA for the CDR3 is TGCAGCGTTTTCGACAGGGCGTCGTATGGCTACACCTTC. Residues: CSVFDRASYGYTF.

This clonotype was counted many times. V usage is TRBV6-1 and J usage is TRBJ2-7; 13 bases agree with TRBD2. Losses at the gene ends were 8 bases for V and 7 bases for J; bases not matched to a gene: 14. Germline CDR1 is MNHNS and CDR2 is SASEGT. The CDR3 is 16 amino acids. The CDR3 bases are TGTGCCAGCCGGGTTAGGACTAGCGGGAGTCCTCGGGAGCAGTACTTC. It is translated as CASRVRTSGSPREQYF.

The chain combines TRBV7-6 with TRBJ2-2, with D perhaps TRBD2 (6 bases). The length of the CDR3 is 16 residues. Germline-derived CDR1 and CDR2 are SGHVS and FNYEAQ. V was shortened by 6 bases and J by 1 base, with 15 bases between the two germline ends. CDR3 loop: CASSHLWGGNTGELFF. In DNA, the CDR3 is TGTGCCAGCAGTCATCTATGGGGAGGGAACACCGGGGAGCTGTTTTTT. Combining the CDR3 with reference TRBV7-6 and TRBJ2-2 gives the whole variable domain GAGVSQSPRYKVTKRGQDVALRCDPISGHVSLYWYRQALGQGPEFLTYFNYEAQQDKSGLPNDRFSAERPEGSISTLTIQRTEQRDSAMYRCASSHLWGGNTGELFFGEGSRLTVL.

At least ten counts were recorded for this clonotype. The CDR3 bases are TGTGCCAGCAGTCCAGGGGGCAGCAATCAGCCCCAGCATTTT. Its translation is CASSPGGSNQPQHF. The chain carries TRBV28 and TRBJ1-5, with TRBD1 matching over 8 bases. This CDR3 spans 14 amino acids. Germline V gene data show CDR1 as MDHEN and CDR2 as SYDVKM. The junction had 1 base not matched to a gene; V was cut back by 5 bases and J by 1 base.

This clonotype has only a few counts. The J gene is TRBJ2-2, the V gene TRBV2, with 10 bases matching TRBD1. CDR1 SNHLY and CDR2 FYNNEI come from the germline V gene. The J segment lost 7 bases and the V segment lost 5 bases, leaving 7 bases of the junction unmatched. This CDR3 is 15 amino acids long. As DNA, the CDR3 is TGTGCCAGCAGTTTGGACAGGGGGTTATACGGGGAGCTGTTTTTT. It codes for CASSLDRGLYGELFF.

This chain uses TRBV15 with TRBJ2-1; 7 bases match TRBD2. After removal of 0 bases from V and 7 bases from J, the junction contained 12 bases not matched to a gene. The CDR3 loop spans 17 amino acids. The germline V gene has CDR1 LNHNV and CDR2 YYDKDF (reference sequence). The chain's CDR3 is CATSRDIGEGRWNEQFF. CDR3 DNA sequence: TGTGCCACCAGCAGAGATATCGGGGAGGGACGGTGGAATGAGCAGTTCTTC.

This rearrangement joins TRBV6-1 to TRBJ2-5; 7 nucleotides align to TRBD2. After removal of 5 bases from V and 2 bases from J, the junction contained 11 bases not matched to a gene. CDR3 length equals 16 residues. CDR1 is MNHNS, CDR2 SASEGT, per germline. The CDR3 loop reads CASSLVASGLQETQYF. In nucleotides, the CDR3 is TGTGCCAGCAGTTTGGTGGCTAGCGGCCTACAAGAGACCCAGTACTTC.

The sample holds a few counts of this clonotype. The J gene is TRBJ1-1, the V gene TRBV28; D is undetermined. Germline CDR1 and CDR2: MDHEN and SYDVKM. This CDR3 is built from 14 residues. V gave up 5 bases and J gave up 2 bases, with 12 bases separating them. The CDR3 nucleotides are TGTGCCAGCAGTCCTTCGGGCCACAACACTGAAGCTTTCTTT. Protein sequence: CASSPSGHNTEAFF.